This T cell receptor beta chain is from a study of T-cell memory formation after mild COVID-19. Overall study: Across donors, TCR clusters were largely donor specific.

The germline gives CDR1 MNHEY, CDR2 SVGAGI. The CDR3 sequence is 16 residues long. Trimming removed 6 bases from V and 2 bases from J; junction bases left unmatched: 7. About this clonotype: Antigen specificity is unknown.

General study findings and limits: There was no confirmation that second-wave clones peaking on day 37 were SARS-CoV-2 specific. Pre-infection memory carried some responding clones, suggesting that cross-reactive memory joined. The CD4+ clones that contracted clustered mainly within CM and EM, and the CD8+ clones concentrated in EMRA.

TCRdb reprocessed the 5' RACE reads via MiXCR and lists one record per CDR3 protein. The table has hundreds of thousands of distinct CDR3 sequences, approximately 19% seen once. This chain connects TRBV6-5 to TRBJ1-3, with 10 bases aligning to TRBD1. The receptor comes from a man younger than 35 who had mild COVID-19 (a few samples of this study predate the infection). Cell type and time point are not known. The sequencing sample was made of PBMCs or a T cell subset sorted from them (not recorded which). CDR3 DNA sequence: TGTGCCAGCAGCCAGGACAGGGGGTTACCTGGAAACACCATATATTTT. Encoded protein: CASSQDRGLPGNTIYF.